Each of the 14 T cell receptor beta chains below was sequenced from the same sample in a study of regulatory T cells in long-lasting Graves disease. iRepertoire HTBI primers and Arm-PCR of CDR3 regions built TCR beta libraries. MiXCR was run by TCRdb on the multiplex PCR reads, yielding one entry per CDR3 protein. The profile shows around 420,000 distinct CDR3 sequences, around 16% of them singletons. Time point in this sample: newly diagnosed GD, antithyroid drugs for less than 3 months. The TCR library was made from RNA that had been extracted from PBMCs in TRIzol. This same sample was also part of a study on T cells in Graves' hyperthyroidism and ophthalmopathy.

The starting material was peripheral blood mononuclear cells (PBMCs), obtained at new diagnosis, from a patient treated with antithyroid drugs. These receptors were obtained from a middle-aged woman with Graves disease.

This clonotype was seen many times. V and J are TRBV12-5 and TRBJ2-5; D call uncertain. The CDR3 totals 20 residues. Trimming cost V 1 base and J 4 bases, with 28 bases left between them. Per germline, CDR1 LGHNT and CDR2 FRNRAP. CDR3 sequence reads: CASGLELRDRYGPSRETQYF. In DNA form, the CDR3 reads TGTGCTAGTGGTTTGGAGCTAAGGGATAGGTACGGACCTTCCAGAGAGACCCAGTACTTC.

At least ten counts were recorded for this clonotype. V usage is TRBV7-9 and J usage is TRBJ2-7; D uncertain. Germline V gene data show CDR1 as SEHNR and CDR2 as FQNEAQ (reference sequence). The CDR3 is 12 residues long. V lost 11 bases to trimming and J lost 5 bases, with 16 bases between them. For the CDR3, the DNA is TGTGCCTCCAAAAGGGCAGAGGACGAGCAGTACTTC. Protein: CASKRAEDEQYF. Based on the CDR3 plus reference TRBV7-9 and TRBJ2-7, the full variable domain is DTGVSQNPRHKITKRGQNVTFRCDPISEHNRLYWYRQTLGQGPEFLTYFQNEAQLEKSRLLSDRFSAERPKGSFSTLEIQRTEQGDSAMYLCASKRAEDEQYFGPGTRLTVT.

This clonotype was seen repeatedly, ten times or more. The J gene is TRBJ2-3, the V gene TRBV7-2, with D unclear. V was cut by 5 bases and J by 2 bases, with 8 bases left in between. Germline V gives CDR1 SGHTA, CDR2 FQGNSA. This CDR3 region has 13 residues. The CDR3 DNA reads TGTGCCAGCAGCCCCCAGGCCACAGATACGCAGTATTTT. Residues: CASSPQATDTQYF. Complete variable domain (other parts from reference TRBV7-2 and TRBJ2-3): GAGVSQSPSNKVTEKGKDVELRCDPISGHTALYWYRQSLGQGLEFLIYFQGNSAPDKSGLPSDRFSAERTGGSVSTLTIQRTQQEDSAVYLCASSPQATDTQYFGPGTRLTVL.

This chain joins TRBV27 and TRBJ2-2; D is unresolved. Germline assignment: CDR1 MNHEY and CDR2 SMNVEV (reference sequence). The CDR3 consists of 13 residues. With 6 bases removed from V and 7 bases from J, the gap between germline ends came to 12 bases. The DNA of the CDR3 is TGTGCCAGCAGAGCTTCGGGTAGCGGGGAGCTGTTTTTT. Encoded protein: CASRASGSGELFF.

This clonotype was counted only a few times. The chain uses TRBV2 and TRBJ2-4; D is unresolved. The CDR3 runs to 16 residues. The V gene's germline CDR1 is SNHLY and CDR2 FYNNEI. Trimming shortened V by 0 bases and J by 1 base, and 10 bases separated the two germline ends. The CDR3 loop reads CASSEAGQSAKNIQYF. The CDR3 bases are TGTGCCAGCAGTGAAGCGGGTCAGTCCGCCAAAAACATTCAGTACTTC.

The rearrangement uses TRBV24-1 and TRBJ2-3, with 7 bases identical to TRBD2. J lost 0 bases, V lost 5 bases, and 1 base had no gene match. This CDR3 comprises 14 residues. The germline CDR1 and CDR2 sequences are KGHDR and SFDVKD. The DNA of the CDR3 is TGTGCCACCAGTGTGCGGGGGAGCACAGATACGCAGTATTTT. Encoded protein: CATSVRGSTDTQYF.

This rearrangement joins TRBV6-2 or TRBV6-3 to TRBJ2-2; perhaps TRBD2 as D (6 bases). The CDR3 runs 16 residues. V was clipped by 2 bases and J by 2 bases, with 12 bases between them. Germline CDR1 MNHEY, CDR2 SVGEGT. CDR3 protein: CASSYSLAANTGELFF. CDR3 sequence (DNA): TGTGCCAGCAGTTACAGTTTAGCGGCAAACACCGGGGAGCTGTTTTTT.

V and J are TRBV29-1 and TRBJ2-2; D gene ambiguous. The germline V gene has CDR1 SQVTM and CDR2 ANQGSEA. There are 15 residues in the CDR3. V was clipped by 0 bases and J by 3 bases, with 11 bases between them. The CDR3 bases are TGCAGCGTTGAAGAGGCCAGGCCGGACACCGGGGAGCTGTTTTTT. Its protein product is CSVEEARPDTGELFF.

This clonotype was seen repeatedly, ten times or more. This rearrangement joins TRBV7-3 to TRBJ1-1, with 7 bases lining up with TRBD1. Germline CDR1 SGHTA, CDR2 FQGTGA. This CDR3 is 15 amino acids long. With V trimmed by 5 bases and J by 6 bases, 12 bases remained unmatched. The CDR3 loop is CASSESGTAGSEAFF. The CDR3 DNA reads as TGTGCCAGCAGCGAATCCGGGACAGCGGGGTCTGAAGCTTTCTTT. Together with reference TRBV7-3 and TRBJ1-1, the CDR3 gives the full variable domain: GAGVSQTPSNKVTEKGKYVELRCDPISGHTALYWYRQSLGQGPEFLIYFQGTGAADDSGLPNDRFFAVRPEGSVSTLKIQRTERGDSAVYLCASSESGTAGSEAFFGQGTRLTVV.

The chain combines TRBV7-9 with TRBJ2-7; D is ambiguous. Germline values: CDR1 SEHNR, CDR2 FQNEAQ (reference sequence). The CDR3 is 11 amino acids. CDR3 nucleotides: TGTGCGTTCCTTCACCGCGGCGAGCAGTACTTC. This sequence encodes CAFLHRGEQYF.

This clonotype showed up many times. This rearrangement joins TRBV11-3 to TRBJ2-7; no clear D. This CDR3 spans 16 amino acids. V was clipped by 0 bases and J by 0 bases, with 12 bases between them. CDR1 and CDR2 (germline): SGHNT, YENEEA. The DNA of the CDR3 is TGTGCCAGCAGCTTAGAGGGCGTACCGAGCTCCTACGAGCAGTACTTC. Its translation: CASSLEGVPSSYEQYF.

This clonotype was found a few times. The J gene is TRBJ2-7, the V gene TRBV28; maybe TRBD2 (6 bases). The germline V and J ends were trimmed by 8 bases and 2 bases, with 13 bases remaining between them. Looked up from germline, CDR1 is MDHEN and CDR2 is SYDVKM. The CDR3 spans 13 residues. CDR3 nucleotides: TGTGCCAGCGTTAAGCCGGGGGCCTACGAGCAGTACTTC. Its translation: CASVKPGAYEQYF.

This clonotype turned up a few times. This chain connects TRBV6-1 to TRBJ2-7; D is uncertain. With 6 bases removed from V and 5 bases from J, the gap between germline ends came to 26 bases. The CDR3 spans 17 residues. The V gene's germline CDR1 is MNHNS and CDR2 SASEGT. The CDR3 reads CASSPGAAGEFFNEQYF. CDR3 nucleotides: TGTGCCAGCAGCCCCGGTGCGGCAGGCGAATTCTTTAACGAGCAGTACTTC.

This clonotype was seen many times. The J gene is TRBJ2-2, the V gene TRBV2; D might be TRBD1 (6 bases). V was trimmed by 10 bases and J by 8 bases, leaving 14 bases between them. Germline V gene lookup returns CDR1 SNHLY and CDR2 FYNNEI. The CDR3 has 12 residues. Here the CDR3 DNA reads TGTGCCAAGAGGGCAGGGACAGGGGAGCTGTTTTTT. Its translation: CAKRAGTGELFF.